The 27 T cell receptor beta chains below all came from one sample that was sequenced in a study of cytomegalovirus exposure and HLA in healthy donors. The PCR contained 60 Vbeta and 13 Jbeta primers. Data came from immunoSEQ multiplex PCR; TCRdb stores just in-frame clones and leaves some out. Of some 150,000 clones in the sample, roughly 82% were seen once. Sequencing was done on a sample of PBMCs. Receptors were obtained from a woman aged 45-65 years in good health and CMV-seropositive.

The V and J genes are TRBV29-1 and TRBJ1-2, with TRBD1 matching over 8 bases. With V trimmed by 2 bases and J by 7 bases, 3 bases remained unmatched. CDR3 length equals 12 residues. CDR1 and CDR2 (germline): SQVTM, ANQGSEA. The CDR3 bases are TGCAGCGTTGAATCAGGGGGCGGTGGCTACACCTTC. This translates into CSVESGGGGYTF.

The gene calls are TRBV5-1 and TRBJ2-3, with D perhaps matching TRBD1 (6 bases). CDR1 is SGHRS and CDR2 is YFSETQ in the germline V gene. Trimming cost V 2 bases and J 3 bases, with 16 bases left between them. CDR3 length equals 16 residues. The CDR3 bases are TGCGCCAGCAGCTTAACTACAGGGTCGGGGACAGATACGCAGTATTTT. This translates into CASSLTTGSGTDTQYF.

The genes are TRBV6-5 and TRBJ2-7; a weak D match, TRBD1 (5 bases). The CDR3 length is 14 residues. V was clipped by 6 bases and J by 0 bases, with 12 bases between them. Germline V gene data show CDR1 as MNHEY and CDR2 as SVGAGI. As DNA, the CDR3 is TGTGCCAGCAGCCTCGACAGTCTCTCCTACGAGCAGTACTTC. This gives the protein CASSLDSLSYEQYF.

J is TRBJ2-1 and V is TRBV5-1, with 12 bases identical to TRBD2. Per the germline V gene, CDR1 is SGHRS and CDR2 is YFSETQ. The CDR3 totals 17 residues. V lost 1 base to trimming and J lost 9 bases; unmatched junction nucleotides: 11. CDR3 amino acids: CASSLRPASGGAREQFF. The CDR3 region has the DNA TGCGCCAGCAGCTTGCGCCCGGCTAGCGGGGGGGCACGTGAGCAGTTCTTC. The full variable domain, in which reference TRBV5-1 and TRBJ2-1 provide the parts outside the CDR3, is KAGVTQTPRYLIKTRGQQVTLSCSPISGHRSVSWYQQTPGQGLQFLFEYFSETQRNKGNFPGRFSGRQFSNSRSEMNVSTLELGDSALYLCASSLRPASGGAREQFFGPGTRLTVL.

V gene TRBV9 combines with J gene TRBJ2-1; D is perhaps TRBD1 (5 bases). Deletions cut 0 bases from V and 0 bases from J, with 10 bases between. Germline CDR1 is SGDLS and CDR2 is YYNGEE. This CDR3 region has 16 residues. DNA of the CDR3: TGTGCCAGCAGCGTAGGTGCAGACAGCTCCTACAATGAGCAGTTCTTC. Its translation is CASSVGADSSYNEQFF.

The chain has TRBV27 and TRBJ1-1, with D possibly TRBD1 on 5 matching bases. The CDR3 extends over 13 amino acids. V lost 5 bases to trimming and J lost 4 bases, with 11 bases between them. Germline V gives CDR1 MNHEY, CDR2 SMNVEV (reference sequence). Here the CDR3 reads CASSMTVGTEAFF. The CDR3 DNA is TGTGCCAGCAGTATGACAGTGGGCACTGAAGCTTTCTTT.

The rearrangement links TRBV11-2 to TRBJ1-6, with D hard to call. V was trimmed by 2 bases and J by 0 bases, leaving 8 bases between them. Germline V gives CDR1 SGHAT, CDR2 FQNNGV. The CDR3 totals 16 residues. The CDR3 sequence is CASSLRRNSYNSPLHF. CDR3 DNA sequence: TGTGCCAGCAGCTTAAGGCGGAACTCCTATAATTCACCCCTCCACTTT. The whole variable domain, filled in from reference TRBV11-2 and TRBJ1-6, reads EAGVAQSPRYKIIEKRQSVAFWCNPISGHATLYWYQQILGQGPKLLIQFQNNGVVDDSQLPKDRFSAERLKGVDSTLKIQPAKLEDSAVYLCASSLRRNSYNSPLHFGNGTRLTVT.

The chain recombines TRBV10-3 with TRBJ2-7, with 12 bases identical to TRBD1. In germline, CDR1 is ENHRY, CDR2 SYGVKD. The CDR3 covers 12 residues. With V trimmed by 10 bases and J by 6 bases, 4 bases remained unmatched. CDR3 sequence: CATEGQGAEQYF. The DNA of the CDR3 is TGTGCCACCGAGGGACAGGGGGCCGAGCAGTACTTC.

The chain has TRBV18 and TRBJ1-1; tentatively, D is TRBD1 (5 bases). Germline V gene lookup returns CDR1 KGHSH and CDR2 LQKENI. The ends were cut back, 1 base at V and 0 bases at J, with 9 bases in the middle. This CDR3 comprises 15 residues. CDR3 amino acids: CASSPRGGVNTEAFF. The CDR3 DNA reads TGTGCCAGCTCACCACGGGGGGGGGTGAACACTGAAGCTTTCTTT.

V is TRBV25-1 and J is TRBJ2-1; 13 nucleotides agree with TRBD2. V lost 5 bases, J lost 15 bases, and 7 bases stayed unmatched. The CDR3 length is 13 residues. Germline-derived CDR1 and CDR2 are MGHDK and SYGVNS. The CDR3 bases are TGTGCCAGCAGTTTAACTAGCGGGGGGGCCCCGTTCTTC. Amino acid sequence: CASSLTSGGAPFF.

This clone has only one observation. The V call is TRBV13, the J call TRBJ2-3, with 8 positions matching TRBD1. The J segment lost 4 bases and the V segment lost 5 bases, leaving 8 bases of the junction unmatched. The CDR3 loop spans 15 amino acids. Germline V gene sequence: CDR1 PRHDT, CDR2 FYEKMQ (reference sequence). CDR3 sequence: CASSPGQGWADTQYF. The CDR3 nucleotides are TGTGCCAGCAGCCCAGGACAGGGTTGGGCAGATACGCAGTATTTT. The whole variable domain, filled in from reference TRBV13 and TRBJ2-3, reads AAGVIQSPRHLIKEKRETATLKCYPIPRHDTVYWYQQGPGQDPQFLISFYEKMQSDKGSIPDRFSAQQFSDYHSELNMSSLELGDSALYFCASSPGQGWADTQYFGPGTRLTVL.

The rearrangement links TRBV15 to TRBJ2-3; D possibly corresponds to TRBD2 (7 bases). CDR3 size: 15 residues. Germline CDR1 is LNHNV and CDR2 is YYDKDF (reference sequence). The V gene lost 2 bases and the J gene lost 3 bases, with 12 bases spanning the gap. The CDR3 sequence: CATSRSGEGTDTQYF. CDR3 nucleotides: TGTGCCACCAGCAGATCAGGGGAGGGGACAGATACGCAGTATTTT.

This clone was recorded once. The chain recombines TRBV13 with TRBJ2-2; 8 bases align to TRBD2. Losses at the gene ends were 0 bases for V and 5 bases for J; bases not matched to a gene: 5. Germline values: CDR1 PRHDT, CDR2 FYEKMQ (reference sequence). This CDR3 comprises 16 residues. The CDR3 DNA is TGTGCCAGCAGCTTAGGCCGGGGGGGCCAGACCGGGGAGCTGTTTTTT. Translation gives CASSLGRGGQTGELFF.

The rearrangement links TRBV7-8 to TRBJ2-7; 7 bases are a match to TRBD2. Germline-derived CDR1 and CDR2 are SGHVS and FQNEAQ. The CDR3 totals 14 residues. V shed 3 bases, J shed 0 bases, and the junction held 2 bases outside the gene matches. The CDR3 nucleotides read TGTGCCAGCAGCTTTAGGGACTACTCCTACGAGCAGTACTTC. Its translation: CASSFRDYSYEQYF.

J is TRBJ2-7 and V is TRBV7-2; TRBD1 agrees at 8 bases. The CDR3 is 14 residues long. Per the germline V gene, CDR1 is SGHTA and CDR2 is FQGNSA. After removal of 5 bases from V and 2 bases from J, the junction contained 5 bases not matched to a gene. The CDR3 protein is CASSVRDRPYEQYF. CDR3 in DNA: TGTGCCAGCAGCGTCCGGGACAGGCCCTACGAGCAGTACTTC.

This clone was seen only a few times. The gene calls are TRBV5-1 and TRBJ1-1; D unresolved. Germline lookup yields CDR1 SGHRS and CDR2 YFSETQ. Deletions cut 0 bases from V and 5 bases from J, with 8 bases between. This CDR3 has 13 amino acids. CDR3 sequence reads: CASSLVSVTEAFF. The CDR3 region has the DNA TGCGCCAGCAGCTTGGTTTCAGTTACTGAAGCTTTCTTT.

The chain is built from TRBV9 and TRBJ2-3; D might be TRBD2 (6 bases). Per germline, CDR1 SGDLS and CDR2 YYNGEE. The length of the CDR3 is 15 residues. The V end was cut by 2 bases, the J end by 4 bases, with 14 bases between. In DNA, the CDR3 is TGTGCCAGCAGCGTGACTAGTCCACATGCAGATACGCAGTATTTT. Translation: CASSVTSPHADTQYF.

This sequence joins TRBV19 and TRBJ2-7; tentatively, D is TRBD2 (6 bases). Per the germline V gene, CDR1 is LNHDA and CDR2 is SQIVND (reference sequence). This CDR3 spans 15 amino acids. V lost 5 bases to trimming and J lost 0 bases, with 14 bases between them. CDR3 coding DNA: TGTGCCAGTAGTTACGTAGCGGCGGACTCCTACGAGCAGTACTTC. Translated: CASSYVAADSYEQYF.

V gene TRBV5-6 combines with J gene TRBJ2-7; the D is unclear. The V gene lost 6 bases and the J gene lost 3 bases, with 13 bases spanning the gap. Germline-derived CDR1 and CDR2 are SGHDT and YYEEEE. The CDR3 runs to 13 residues. Here the CDR3 reads CASNTGADYEQYF. CDR3 coding DNA: TGTGCCAGCAACACGGGTGCAGACTACGAGCAGTACTTC.

J is TRBJ1-6 and V is TRBV7-2, with D perhaps matching TRBD1 (6 bases). CDR1 and CDR2 from the germline V gene are SGHTA and FQGNSA. V lost 7 bases and J lost 13, with 17 bases in between. The CDR3 is made up of 13 amino acids. The CDR3 is CASTGTSVDPLHF. CDR3 coding DNA: TGTGCCAGCACCGGGACATCGGTCGATCCCCTCCACTTT.

This chain links TRBV19 with TRBJ2-2, with 11 bases lining up with TRBD2. This CDR3 is built from 17 residues. Germline V gives CDR1 LNHDA, CDR2 SQIVND (reference sequence). Trimming at V came to 5 bases and at J to 3 bases, leaving 8 bases not matched to a gene. The DNA of the CDR3 is TGTGCCAGTAGTTGGACTAGCGGGTCCCGGTACACCGGGGAGCTGTTTTTT. Translated: CASSWTSGSRYTGELFF.

The chain uses TRBV18 and TRBJ1-6, with a tentative D call TRBD1 (5 bases). The CDR3 totals 17 residues. The V gene lost 2 bases and the J gene lost 0 bases, with 11 bases spanning the gap. The germline gives CDR1 KGHSH, CDR2 LQKENI. The CDR3 protein is CASSPTGGSSYNSPLHF. The CDR3 DNA sequence: TGTGCCAGCTCACCAACAGGCGGGAGCTCCTATAATTCACCCCTCCACTTT.

V gene TRBV6-1 combines with J gene TRBJ2-3, with 7 bases lining up with TRBD1. Germline V gene data show CDR1 as MNHNS and CDR2 as SASEGT. J gave up 1 base and V 6 bases, and 7 bases lay outside the gene matches. The CDR3 is 15 residues long. CDR3 region: CASRVTGVGTDTQYF. The DNA of the CDR3 is TGTGCCAGCAGGGTCACAGGGGTGGGCACAGATACGCAGTATTTT.

This clone appeared once. The gene calls are TRBV19 and TRBJ2-7; tentatively, D is TRBD2 (5 bases). The V and J ends lost 7 bases and 0 bases respectively, with 10 bases between them. This CDR3 contains 13 residues. Germline V gene sequence: CDR1 LNHDA, CDR2 SQIVND (reference sequence). The CDR3 reads CASTLTSSYEQYF. The CDR3 bases are TGTGCCAGTACGTTAACTAGCTCCTACGAGCAGTACTTC.

The CDR3 spells CASSIVLSYEQYF. The CDR3 nucleotides read TGTGCCAGTAGTATAGTACTGAGCTACGAGCAGTACTTC. The gene calls are TRBV19 and TRBJ2-7, with no clear D. V shed 1 base and J shed 3 bases, with 7 bases lying between them. Germline lookup yields CDR1 LNHDA and CDR2 SQIVND (reference sequence). The CDR3 runs 13 residues.

The V call is TRBV28, the J call TRBJ1-6; TRBD1 agrees at 12 bases. CDR1 is MDHEN and CDR2 is SYDVKM in the germline V gene. This CDR3 is built from 15 residues. The V and J ends lost 3 bases and 13 bases, in that order; junction bases with no gene match: 7. CDR3 sequence reads: CASSFRGTGGPPLHF. CDR3 coding DNA: TGTGCCAGCAGTTTCCGCGGGACAGGGGGCCCCCCCCTCCACTTT.

This clone was observed a single time. V is TRBV30 and J is TRBJ1-1; the D is unclear. This CDR3 spans 14 amino acids. Germline CDR1 reads GTSNPN; CDR2 reads SVGIG (reference sequence). V shed 3 bases and J shed 1 base, with 12 bases lying between them. The CDR3 sequence is CAWRSGNTNTEAFF. CDR3 coding DNA: TGTGCCTGGAGGTCAGGCAACACGAACACTGAAGCTTTCTTT.